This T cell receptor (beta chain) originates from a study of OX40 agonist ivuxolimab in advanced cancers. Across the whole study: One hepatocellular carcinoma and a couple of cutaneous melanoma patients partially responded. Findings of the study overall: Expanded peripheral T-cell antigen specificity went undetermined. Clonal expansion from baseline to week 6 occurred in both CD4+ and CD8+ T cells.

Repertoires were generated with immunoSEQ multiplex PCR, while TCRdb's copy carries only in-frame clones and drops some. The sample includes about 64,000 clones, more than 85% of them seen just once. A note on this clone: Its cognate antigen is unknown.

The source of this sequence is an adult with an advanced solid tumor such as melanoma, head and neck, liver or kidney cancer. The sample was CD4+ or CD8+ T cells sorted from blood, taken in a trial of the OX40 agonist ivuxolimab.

The CDR3 reads CAISETTGQGYEQYF. The CDR3 DNA is TGTGCCATCAGTGAGACGACGGGACAGGGCTACGAGCAGTACTTC. This rearrangement joins TRBV10-3 to TRBJ2-5, with TRBD1 matching over 9 bases. Judging by the DNA end, TRBJ2-7 fits better; the J call may be wrong. This CDR3 is 15 amino acids long. Germline V gene data show CDR1 as ENHRY and CDR2 as SYGVKD.